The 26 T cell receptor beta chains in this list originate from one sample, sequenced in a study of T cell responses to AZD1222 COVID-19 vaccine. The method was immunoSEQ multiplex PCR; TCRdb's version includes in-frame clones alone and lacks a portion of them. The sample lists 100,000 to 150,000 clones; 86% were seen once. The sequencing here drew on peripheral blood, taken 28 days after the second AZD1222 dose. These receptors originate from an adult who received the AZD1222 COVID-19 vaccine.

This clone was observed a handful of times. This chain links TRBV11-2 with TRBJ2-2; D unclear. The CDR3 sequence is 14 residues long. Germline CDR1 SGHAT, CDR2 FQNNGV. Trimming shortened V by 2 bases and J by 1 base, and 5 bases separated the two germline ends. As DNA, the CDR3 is TGTGCCAGCAGCTTATCCCAGAACACCGGGGAGCTGTTTTTT. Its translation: CASSLSQNTGELFF.

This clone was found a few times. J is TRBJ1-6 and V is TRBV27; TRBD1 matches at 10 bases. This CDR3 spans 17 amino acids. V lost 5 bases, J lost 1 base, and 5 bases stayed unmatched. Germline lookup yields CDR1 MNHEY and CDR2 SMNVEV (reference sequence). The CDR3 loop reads CASSTRQGASYNSPLHF. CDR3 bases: TGTGCCAGCAGTACAAGACAGGGGGCGTCCTATAATTCACCCCTCCACTTT.

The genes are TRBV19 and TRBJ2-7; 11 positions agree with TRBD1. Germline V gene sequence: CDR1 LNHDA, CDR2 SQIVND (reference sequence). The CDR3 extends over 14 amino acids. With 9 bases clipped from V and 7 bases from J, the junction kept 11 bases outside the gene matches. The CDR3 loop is CASNLGQGAKEQYF. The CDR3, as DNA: TGTGCCAGCAATCTTGGACAGGGGGCGAAGGAGCAGTACTTC.

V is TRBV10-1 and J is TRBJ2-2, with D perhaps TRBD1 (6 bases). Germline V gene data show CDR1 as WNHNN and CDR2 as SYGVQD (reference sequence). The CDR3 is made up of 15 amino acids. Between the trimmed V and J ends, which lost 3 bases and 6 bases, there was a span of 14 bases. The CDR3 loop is CASSDGTKDSGELFF. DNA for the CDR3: TGCGCCAGCAGTGACGGGACAAAAGATTCCGGGGAGCTGTTTTTT.

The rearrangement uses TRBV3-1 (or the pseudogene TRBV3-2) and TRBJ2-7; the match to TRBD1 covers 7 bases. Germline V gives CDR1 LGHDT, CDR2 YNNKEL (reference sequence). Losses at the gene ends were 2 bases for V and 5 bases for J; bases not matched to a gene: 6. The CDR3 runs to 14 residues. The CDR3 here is CASSQTRQGDEQYF. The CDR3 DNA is TGTGCCAGCAGCCAAACCCGACAGGGCGACGAGCAGTACTTC.

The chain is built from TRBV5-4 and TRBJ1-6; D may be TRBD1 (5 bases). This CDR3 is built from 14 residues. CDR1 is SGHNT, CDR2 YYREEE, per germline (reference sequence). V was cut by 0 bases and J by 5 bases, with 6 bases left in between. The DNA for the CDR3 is TGTGCCAGCAGCTTGGGAGGGGATAATTCACCCCTCCACTTT. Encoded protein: CASSLGGDNSPLHF.

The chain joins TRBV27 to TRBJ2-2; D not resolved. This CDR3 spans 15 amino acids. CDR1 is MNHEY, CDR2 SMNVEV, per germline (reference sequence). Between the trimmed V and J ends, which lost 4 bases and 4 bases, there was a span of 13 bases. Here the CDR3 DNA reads TGTGCCAGCAGTTCTCTCCTTATTCCCACCGGGGAGCTGTTTTTT. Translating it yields CASSSLLIPTGELFF.

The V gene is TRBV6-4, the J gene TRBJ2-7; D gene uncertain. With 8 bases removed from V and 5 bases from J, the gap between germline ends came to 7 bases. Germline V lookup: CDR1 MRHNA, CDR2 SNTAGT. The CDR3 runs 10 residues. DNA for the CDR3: TGTGCCAGCCTCTGTCACGAGCAGTACTTC. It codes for CASLCHEQYF.

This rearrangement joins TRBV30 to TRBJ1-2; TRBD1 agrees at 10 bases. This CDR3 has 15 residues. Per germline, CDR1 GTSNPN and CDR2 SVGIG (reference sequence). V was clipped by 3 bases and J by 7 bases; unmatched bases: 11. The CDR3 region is CAWRTGGLDRSGYTF. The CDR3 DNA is TGTGCCTGGAGGACAGGGGGCTTAGATAGGAGTGGCTACACCTTC.

In nucleotides, the CDR3 is TGTGCCAGCAGGAAAAACGGAGAGACCCAGTACTTC. Its translation is CASRKNGETQYF. The V call is TRBV5-6, the J call TRBJ2-5; no clear D gene. The CDR3 extends over 12 amino acids. Germline lookup yields CDR1 SGHDT and CDR2 YYEEEE. V lost 5 bases, J lost 4 bases, and 9 bases lay in between. Variable domain in full (rest from reference TRBV5-6 and TRBJ2-5): DAGVTQSPTHLIKTRGQQVTLRCSPKSGHDTVSWYQQALGQGPQFIFQYYEEEERQRGNFPDRFSGHQFPNYSSELNVNALLLGDSALYLCASRKNGETQYFGPGTRLLVL.

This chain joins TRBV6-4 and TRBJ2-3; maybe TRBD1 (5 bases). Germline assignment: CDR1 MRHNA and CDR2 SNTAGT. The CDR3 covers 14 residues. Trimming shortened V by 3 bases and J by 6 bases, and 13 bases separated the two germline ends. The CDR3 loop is CASSEGVRADTQYF. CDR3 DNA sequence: TGTGCCAGCAGTGAAGGGGTAAGAGCGGATACGCAGTATTTT.

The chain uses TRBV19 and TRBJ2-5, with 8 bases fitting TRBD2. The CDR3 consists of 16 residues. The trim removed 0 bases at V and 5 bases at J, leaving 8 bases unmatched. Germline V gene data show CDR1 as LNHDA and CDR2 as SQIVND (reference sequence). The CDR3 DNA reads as TGTGCCAGTAGTATAGAGGTGGCTAGCGGGTTGGAGACCCAGTACTTC. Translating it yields CASSIEVASGLETQYF.

This CDR3 reads CASNTIGGEKLFF. The CDR3 region has the DNA TGTGCCAGCAATACAATCGGAGGTGAAAAACTGTTTTTT. The V and J genes are TRBV2 and TRBJ1-4; no clear D gene. The germline CDR1 and CDR2 sequences are SNHLY and FYNNEI. The CDR3 runs 13 residues. V dropped 7 bases and J dropped 7 bases, with 13 bases sitting between them.

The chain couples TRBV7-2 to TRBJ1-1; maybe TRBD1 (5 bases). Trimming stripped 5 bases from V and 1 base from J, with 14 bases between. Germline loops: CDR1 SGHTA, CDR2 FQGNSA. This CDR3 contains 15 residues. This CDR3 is CASSLQATGNTEAFF. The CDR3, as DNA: TGTGCCAGCAGCCTACAGGCCACGGGGAACACTGAAGCTTTCTTT.

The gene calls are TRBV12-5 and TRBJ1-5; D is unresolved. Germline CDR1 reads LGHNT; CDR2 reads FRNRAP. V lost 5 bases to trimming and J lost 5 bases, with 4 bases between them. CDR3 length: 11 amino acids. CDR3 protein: CASGTYQPQHF. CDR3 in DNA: TGTGCTAGTGGTACGTATCAGCCCCAGCATTTT.

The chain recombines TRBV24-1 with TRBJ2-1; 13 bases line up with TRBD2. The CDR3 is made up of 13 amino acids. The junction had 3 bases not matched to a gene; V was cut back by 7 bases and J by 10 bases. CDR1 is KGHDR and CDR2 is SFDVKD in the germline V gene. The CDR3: CATREGLAGEQFF. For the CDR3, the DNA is TGTGCCACCAGAGAGGGACTAGCGGGGGAGCAGTTCTTC.

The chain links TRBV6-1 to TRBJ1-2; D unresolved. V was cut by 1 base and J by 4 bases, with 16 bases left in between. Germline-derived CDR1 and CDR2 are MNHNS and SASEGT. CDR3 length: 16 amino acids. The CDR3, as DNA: TGTGCCAGCAGTGAAGAACCGGCAGGCACGGGCTATGGCTACACCTTC. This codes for CASSEEPAGTGYGYTF.

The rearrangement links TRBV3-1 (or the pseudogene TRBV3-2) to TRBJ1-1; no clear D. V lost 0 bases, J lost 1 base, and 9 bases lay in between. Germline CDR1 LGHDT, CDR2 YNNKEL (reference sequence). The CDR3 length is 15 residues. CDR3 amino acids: CASSQEFSTNTEAFF. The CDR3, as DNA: TGTGCCAGCAGCCAAGAGTTTTCCACGAACACTGAAGCTTTCTTT.

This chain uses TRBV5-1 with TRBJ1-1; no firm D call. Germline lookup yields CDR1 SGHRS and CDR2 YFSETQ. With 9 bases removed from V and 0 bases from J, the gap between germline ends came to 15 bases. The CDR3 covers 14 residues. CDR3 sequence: CANQWAPMNTEAFF. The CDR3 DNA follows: TGCGCCAACCAGTGGGCTCCCATGAACACTGAAGCTTTCTTT.

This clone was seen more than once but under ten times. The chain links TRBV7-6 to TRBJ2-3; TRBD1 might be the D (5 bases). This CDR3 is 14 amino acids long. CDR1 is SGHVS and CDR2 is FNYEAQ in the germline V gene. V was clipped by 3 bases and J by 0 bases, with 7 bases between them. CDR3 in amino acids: CASSFGASTDTQYF. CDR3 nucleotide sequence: TGTGCCAGCAGCTTTGGGGCTAGCACAGATACGCAGTATTTT.

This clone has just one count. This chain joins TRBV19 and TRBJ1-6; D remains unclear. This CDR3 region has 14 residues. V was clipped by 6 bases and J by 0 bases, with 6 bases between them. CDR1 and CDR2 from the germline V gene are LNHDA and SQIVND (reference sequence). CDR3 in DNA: TGTGCCAGTAGACAGAGCTCCTATAATTCACCCCTCCACTTT. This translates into CASRQSSYNSPLHF.

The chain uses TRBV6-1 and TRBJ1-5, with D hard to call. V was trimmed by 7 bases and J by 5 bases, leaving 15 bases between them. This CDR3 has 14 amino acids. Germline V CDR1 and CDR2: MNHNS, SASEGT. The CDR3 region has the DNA TGTGCCAGCACCGACCAGGAGGTCGATCAGCCCCAGCATTTT. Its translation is CASTDQEVDQPQHF.

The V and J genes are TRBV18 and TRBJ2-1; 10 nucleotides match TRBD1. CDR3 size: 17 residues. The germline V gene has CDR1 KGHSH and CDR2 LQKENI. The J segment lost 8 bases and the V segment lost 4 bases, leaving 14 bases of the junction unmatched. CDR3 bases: TGTGCCAGCTCACTCAAACATCCGGGACAGGGGTTCCATGAGCAGTTCTTC. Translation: CASSLKHPGQGFHEQFF.

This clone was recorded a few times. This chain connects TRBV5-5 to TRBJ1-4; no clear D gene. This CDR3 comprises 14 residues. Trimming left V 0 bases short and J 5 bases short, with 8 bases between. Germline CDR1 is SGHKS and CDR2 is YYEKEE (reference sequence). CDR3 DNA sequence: TGTGCCAGCAGCTTGGTGGCTGCGAATGAAAAACTGTTTTTT. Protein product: CASSLVAANEKLFF.

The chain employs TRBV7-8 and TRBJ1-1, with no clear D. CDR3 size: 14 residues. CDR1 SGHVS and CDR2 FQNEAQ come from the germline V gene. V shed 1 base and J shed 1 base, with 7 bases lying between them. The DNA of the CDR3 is TGTGCCAGCAGCTTAGGAACAGCGAACACTGAAGCTTTCTTT. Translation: CASSLGTANTEAFF.

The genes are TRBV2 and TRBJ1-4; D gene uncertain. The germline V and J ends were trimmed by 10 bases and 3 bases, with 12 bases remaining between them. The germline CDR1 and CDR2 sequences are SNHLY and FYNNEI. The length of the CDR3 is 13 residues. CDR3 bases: TGTGCCACCGAGGCTGGTCCTAATGAAAAACTGTTTTTT. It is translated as CATEAGPNEKLFF.